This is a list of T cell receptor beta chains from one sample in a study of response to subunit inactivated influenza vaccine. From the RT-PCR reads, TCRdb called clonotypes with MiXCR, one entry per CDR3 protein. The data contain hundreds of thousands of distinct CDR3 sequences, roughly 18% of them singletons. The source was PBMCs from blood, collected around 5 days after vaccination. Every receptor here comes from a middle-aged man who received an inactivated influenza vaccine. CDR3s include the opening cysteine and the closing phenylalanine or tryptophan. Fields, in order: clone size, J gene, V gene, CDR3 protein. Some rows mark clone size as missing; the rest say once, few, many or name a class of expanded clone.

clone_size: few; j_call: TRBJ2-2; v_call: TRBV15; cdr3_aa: CATSRDGQGELFF
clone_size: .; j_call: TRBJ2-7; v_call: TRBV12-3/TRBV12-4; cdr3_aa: CASSSPGRGGEQYF
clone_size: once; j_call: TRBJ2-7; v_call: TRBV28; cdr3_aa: CASSLYRGHVYEQYF
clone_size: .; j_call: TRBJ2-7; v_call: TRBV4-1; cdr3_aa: CASSQDEATEQYF
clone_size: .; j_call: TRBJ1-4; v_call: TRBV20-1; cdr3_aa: CSAKTGTNEKLFF
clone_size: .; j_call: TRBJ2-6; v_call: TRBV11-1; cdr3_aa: CASTSAYTGYPLEANVLTF
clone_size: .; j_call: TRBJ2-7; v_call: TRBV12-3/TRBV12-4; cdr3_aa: CASSLGRVLASEQYF
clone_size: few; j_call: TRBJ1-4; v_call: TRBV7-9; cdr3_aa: CASSSRGGTEKLFF
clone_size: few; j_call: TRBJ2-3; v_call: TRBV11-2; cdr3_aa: CASSWGVSDTQYF
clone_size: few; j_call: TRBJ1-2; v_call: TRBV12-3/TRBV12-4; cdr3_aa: CASSGTGGKYGYTF
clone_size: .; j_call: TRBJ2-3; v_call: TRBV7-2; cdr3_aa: CASSHQNADTQYF
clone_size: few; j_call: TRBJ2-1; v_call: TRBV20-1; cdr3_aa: CSAREAGGPRNEQFF
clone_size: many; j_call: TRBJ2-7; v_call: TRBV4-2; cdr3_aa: CASSPEAGGRDEQYF
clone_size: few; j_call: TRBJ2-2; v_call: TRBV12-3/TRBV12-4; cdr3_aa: CASTRGDIYTGELFF
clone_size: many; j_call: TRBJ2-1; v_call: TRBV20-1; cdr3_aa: CSALGTGHYNEQFF
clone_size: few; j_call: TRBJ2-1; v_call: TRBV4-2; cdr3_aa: CASSPREGRGRLTSGREQFF
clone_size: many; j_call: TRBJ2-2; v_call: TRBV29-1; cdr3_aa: CSAGLAGTGELFF
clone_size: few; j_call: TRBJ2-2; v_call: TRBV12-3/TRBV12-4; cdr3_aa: CASSHTSAGELFF
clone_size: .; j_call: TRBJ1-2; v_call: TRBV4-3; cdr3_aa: CASSQDFRGGNYGYTF
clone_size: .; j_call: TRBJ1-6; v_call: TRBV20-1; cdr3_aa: CSADRIHNSPLHF
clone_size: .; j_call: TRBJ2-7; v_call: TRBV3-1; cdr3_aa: CASSQDWASGLSEQYF
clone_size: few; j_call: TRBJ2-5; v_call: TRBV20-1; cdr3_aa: CSASFGGPFETQYF
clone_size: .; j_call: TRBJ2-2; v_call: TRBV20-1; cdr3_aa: CSTWGADGSDTGELFF
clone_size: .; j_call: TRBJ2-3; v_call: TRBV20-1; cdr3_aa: CSARVSKGKSTDTQYF
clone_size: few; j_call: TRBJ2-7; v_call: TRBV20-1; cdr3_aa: CSASGGVAYEQYF
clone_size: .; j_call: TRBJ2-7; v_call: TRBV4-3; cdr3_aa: CASSQTSGSGEQYF
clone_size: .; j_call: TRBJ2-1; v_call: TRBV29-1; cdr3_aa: CSVVRFRDEQFF
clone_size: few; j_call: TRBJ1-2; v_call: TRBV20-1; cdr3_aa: CSARPHGGANYGYTF
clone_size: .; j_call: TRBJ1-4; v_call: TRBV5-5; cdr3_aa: CASSLNRGAGEKLFF
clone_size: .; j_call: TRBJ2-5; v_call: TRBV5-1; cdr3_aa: CASSLSGTRGGETQYF
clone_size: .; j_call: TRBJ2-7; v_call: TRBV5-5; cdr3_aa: CASSSTGMGQYF
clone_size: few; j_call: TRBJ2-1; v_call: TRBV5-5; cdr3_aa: CASVRAEYNEQFF
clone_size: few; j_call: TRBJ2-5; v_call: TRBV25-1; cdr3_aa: CASSESRTERGQYF
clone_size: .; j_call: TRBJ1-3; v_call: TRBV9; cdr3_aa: CASSGRLGSGNTIYF
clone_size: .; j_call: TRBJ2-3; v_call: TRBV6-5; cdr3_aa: CASSYSSGIADTQYF
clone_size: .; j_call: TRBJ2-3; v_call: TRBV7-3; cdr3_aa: CASSLTGSNADTQYF
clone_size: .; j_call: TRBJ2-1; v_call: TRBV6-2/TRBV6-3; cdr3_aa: CASSKRARQYNEQFF
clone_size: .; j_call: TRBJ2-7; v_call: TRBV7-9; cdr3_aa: CASSLGDGFSYEQYF
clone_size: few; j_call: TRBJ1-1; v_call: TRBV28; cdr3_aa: CASGQDRHTEAFF
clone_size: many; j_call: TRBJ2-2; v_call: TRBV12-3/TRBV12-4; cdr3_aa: CASSLGGSRTGELFF
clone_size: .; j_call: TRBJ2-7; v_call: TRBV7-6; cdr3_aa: CASSLLPPREGHGTPGEQYF
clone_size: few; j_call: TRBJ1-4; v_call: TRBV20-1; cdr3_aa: CSARDQGPNEKLFF
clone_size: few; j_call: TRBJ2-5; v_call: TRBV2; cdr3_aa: CASTWGQVRETQYF
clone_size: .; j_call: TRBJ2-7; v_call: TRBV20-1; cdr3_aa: CSAHPGRAYEQYF
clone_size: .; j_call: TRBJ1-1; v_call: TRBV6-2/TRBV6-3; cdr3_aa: CASTARNTEAFF
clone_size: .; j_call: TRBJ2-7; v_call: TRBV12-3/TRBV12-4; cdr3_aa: CASTKDRASSYEQYF
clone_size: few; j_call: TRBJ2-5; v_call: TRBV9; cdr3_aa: CASSPLGTVQETQYF
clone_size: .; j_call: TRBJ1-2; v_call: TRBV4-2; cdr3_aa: CASSQDLGQGYGYTF
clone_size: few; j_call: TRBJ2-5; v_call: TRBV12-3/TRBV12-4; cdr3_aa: CASSWEGRGETQYF
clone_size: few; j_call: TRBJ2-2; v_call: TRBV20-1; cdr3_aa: CSARVAGVRTGELFF
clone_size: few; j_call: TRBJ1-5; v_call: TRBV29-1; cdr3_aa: CSVETGNQPQHF
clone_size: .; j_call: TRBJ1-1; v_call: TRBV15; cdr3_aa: CATSRDRRNTEAFF
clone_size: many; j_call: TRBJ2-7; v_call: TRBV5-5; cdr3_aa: CASSLNTGVTYEQYF
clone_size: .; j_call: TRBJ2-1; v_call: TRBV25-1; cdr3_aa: CASSESGGFREQFF
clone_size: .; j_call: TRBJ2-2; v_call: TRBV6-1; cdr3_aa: CASSLFRATNTGELFF
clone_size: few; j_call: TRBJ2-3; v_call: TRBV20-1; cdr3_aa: CSARPGLAGGFYADTQYF
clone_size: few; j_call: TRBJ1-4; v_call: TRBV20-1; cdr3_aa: CSARRTASTNEKLFF
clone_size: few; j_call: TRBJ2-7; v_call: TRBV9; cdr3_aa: CASSTSGGQYEQYF
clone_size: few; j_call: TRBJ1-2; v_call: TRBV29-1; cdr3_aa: CSVVEDRGICTF